What follows are 25 T cell receptor beta chains derived from one specimen sequenced in a study of T cell responses to AZD1222 COVID-19 vaccine. The repertoire was sequenced with immunoSEQ multiplex PCR; TCRdb's copy has only in-frame clones and lacks some. Of approximately 100,000 clones listed, roughly 90% are singletons. This material consisted of peripheral blood, taken on day 0 of AZD1222 vaccination. The receptors derive from an adult in good health.

This chain connects TRBV5-4 to TRBJ2-7, with 7 bases identical to TRBD1. V dropped 2 bases and J dropped 5; count of bases not matched to a gene: 4. CDR1 is SGHNT and CDR2 is YYREEE in the germline V gene (reference sequence). The CDR3 totals 13 residues. This CDR3 reads CASSFSGGHEQYF. The CDR3 coding sequence is TGTGCCAGCAGCTTTTCAGGGGGACACGAGCAGTACTTC.

The chain couples TRBV25-1 to TRBJ1-4, with 7 bases fitting TRBD1. Germline CDR1 is MGHDK and CDR2 is SYGVNS. The junction had 4 bases not matched to a gene; V was cut back by 2 bases and J by 4 bases. This CDR3 comprises 15 residues. DNA of the CDR3: TGTGCCAGCAGTGAAGGGGACAGAGTTAATGAAAAACTGTTTTTT. Translated: CASSEGDRVNEKLFF.

The chain couples TRBV2 to TRBJ2-3; TRBD2 agrees at 7 bases. The V and J ends lost 3 bases and 2 bases, in that order; junction bases with no gene match: 11. The CDR3 spans 17 residues. The germline gives CDR1 SNHLY, CDR2 FYNNEI. The CDR3 DNA is TGTGCCAGCAGTGACGGGTACTCTAGCGGTTACACAGATACGCAGTATTTT. This codes for CASSDGYSSGYTDTQYF. The variable domain in full, completed from reference TRBV2 and TRBJ2-3, reads EPEVTQTPSHQVTQMGQEVILRCVPISNHLYFYWYRQILGQKVEFLVSFYNNEISEKSEIFDDQFSVERPDGSNFTLKIRSTKLEDSAMYFCASSDGYSSGYTDTQYFGPGTRLTVL.

V is TRBV27 and J is TRBJ2-3; TRBD1 matches at 7 bases. The germline gives CDR1 MNHEY, CDR2 SMNVEV (reference sequence). The CDR3 has 15 amino acids. V lost 5 bases to trimming and J lost 1 base; unmatched junction nucleotides: 6. CDR3 DNA: TGTGCCAGCAGTCCACGGACAGGTCGCACAGATACGCAGTATTTT. This gives the protein CASSPRTGRTDTQYF.

V is TRBV7-3 and J is TRBJ1-1; D unresolved. The CDR3 runs to 13 residues. Trimming shortened V by 0 bases and J by 7 bases, and 9 bases separated the two germline ends. CDR1 is SGHTA and CDR2 is FQGTGA in the germline V gene. CDR3 DNA: TGTGCCAGCAGCTTAACGTCACGGGGTGAAGCTTTCTTT. It encodes CASSLTSRGEAFF.

The J gene is TRBJ1-6, the V gene TRBV5-4; unclear D gene. The CDR3 covers 14 residues. V lost 2 bases and J lost 7, with 10 bases in between. Germline loops: CDR1 SGHNT, CDR2 YYREEE (reference sequence). This CDR3 is CASSLFGINSPLHF. Written as DNA, the CDR3 is TGTGCCAGCAGCTTATTCGGGATCAATTCACCCCTCCACTTT. The whole variable domain, filled in from reference TRBV5-4 and TRBJ1-6, reads ETGVTQSPTHLIKTRGQQVTLRCSSQSGHNTVSWYQQALGQGPQFIFQYYREEENGRGNFPPRFSGLQFPNYSSELNVNALELDDSALYLCASSLFGINSPLHFGNGTRLTVT.

This chain joins TRBV7-2 and TRBJ2-5; 7 nucleotides agree with TRBD2. The length of the CDR3 is 14 residues. Trimming removed 7 bases from V and 1 base from J; junction bases left unmatched: 6. Germline V gene lookup returns CDR1 SGHTA and CDR2 FQGNSA. CDR3 protein: CASTSPGGQETQYF. In DNA form, the CDR3 reads TGTGCCAGCACCTCCCCGGGGGGCCAAGAGACCCAGTACTTC.

This chain uses TRBV18 with TRBJ1-1; D remains ambiguous. With 3 bases removed from V and 9 bases from J, the gap between germline ends came to 14 bases. Germline lookup yields CDR1 KGHSH and CDR2 LQKENI. The CDR3 consists of 13 residues. CDR3 sequence reads: CASSPGGLSQAFF. As DNA, the CDR3 is TGTGCCAGCTCACCGGGCGGGCTGAGTCAAGCTTTCTTT.

This CDR3 is CASSFNREGYTF. CDR3 coding DNA: TGTGCCAGCAGCTTCAACAGAGAGGGCTACACCTTC. This chain connects TRBV7-9 to TRBJ1-2; D gene uncertain. Germline V lookup: CDR1 SEHNR, CDR2 FQNEAQ (reference sequence). CDR3 size: 12 residues. V was cut by 3 bases and J by 8 bases, with 10 bases left in between.

The chain links TRBV24-1 to TRBJ1-4, with 10 bases matching TRBD1. V was pared by 3 bases and J by 6 bases, with 6 bases of the junction left unmatched. This CDR3 contains 16 residues. The germline V gene has CDR1 KGHDR and CDR2 SFDVKD. CDR3 DNA sequence: TGTGCCACCAGTGATCCACTGACAGGGGGCTATGAAAAACTGTTTTTT. Residues: CATSDPLTGGYEKLFF.

This chain links TRBV30 with TRBJ1-3, with D possibly being TRBD1 (6 bases). The CDR3 extends over 17 amino acids. Germline assignment: CDR1 GTSNPN and CDR2 SVGIG (reference sequence). V was shortened by 0 bases and J by 0 bases, with 15 bases between the two germline ends. The CDR3 reads CAWSVRDRINSGNTIYF. The DNA of the CDR3 is TGTGCCTGGAGTGTACGAGACAGGATAAACTCTGGAAACACCATATATTTT.

The V and J genes are TRBV16 and TRBJ1-1, with D possibly matching TRBD1 (6 bases). Germline assignment: CDR1 KGHSY and CDR2 FQNENV. V shed 1 base and J shed 0 bases, with 6 bases lying between them. CDR3 length: 14 amino acids. CDR3 protein: CASSQYRVNTEAFF. CDR3 coding DNA: TGTGCCAGCAGCCAATACAGGGTGAACACTGAAGCTTTCTTT.

The CDR3 protein is CASSYDSGPAYEQYF. The CDR3 DNA reads as TGTGCCAGCAGTTACGACTCAGGGCCCGCCTACGAGCAGTACTTC. The chain combines TRBV6-5 with TRBJ2-7; TRBD1 is a possible D gene (5 bases). The CDR3 is made up of 15 amino acids. The V and J ends lost 2 bases and 2 bases respectively, with 13 bases between them. Germline V gene lookup returns CDR1 MNHEY and CDR2 SVGAGI.

The rearrangement joins TRBV12-5 to TRBJ1-6; tentative D call: TRBD1 (5 bases). The CDR3 is 13 residues long. The germline V gene encodes CDR1 LGHNT and CDR2 FRNRAP. Trimming left V 2 bases short and J 11 bases short, with 10 bases between. The CDR3 coding sequence is TGTGCTAGTGGTTTGACAGGAATGACACCCCTCCACTTT. It codes for CASGLTGMTPLHF. The full variable domain, completed using reference TRBV12-5 and TRBJ1-6, is DARVTQTPRHKVTEMGQEVTMRCQPILGHNTVFWYRQTMMQGLELLAYFRNRAPLDDSGMPKDRFSAEMPDATLATLKIQPSEPRDSAVYFCASGLTGMTPLHFGNGTRLTVT.

The gene calls are TRBV7-9 and TRBJ2-1; perhaps TRBD2 as D (7 bases). CDR3 size: 18 residues. Deletions cut 5 bases from V and 0 bases from J, with 20 bases between. Germline CDR1 and CDR2: SEHNR and FQNEAQ (reference sequence). This CDR3 reads CASSPRWEGGRSYNEQFF. The CDR3 bases are TGTGCCAGCAGCCCAAGATGGGAGGGGGGCCGCTCCTACAATGAGCAGTTCTTC. The whole variable domain, filled in from reference TRBV7-9 and TRBJ2-1, reads DTGVSQNPRHKITKRGQNVTFRCDPISEHNRLYWYRQTLGQGPEFLTYFQNEAQLEKSRLLSDRFSAERPKGSFSTLEIQRTEQGDSAMYLCASSPRWEGGRSYNEQFFGPGTRLTVL.

The rearrangement joins TRBV19 to TRBJ1-2; the D gene is possibly TRBD1 (5 bases). This CDR3 has 18 amino acids. V gave up 3 bases and J gave up 6 bases, with 26 bases separating them. Germline V lookup: CDR1 LNHDA, CDR2 SQIVND (reference sequence). The CDR3 loop reads CASSMTRSGGVISDGYTF. The DNA for the CDR3 is TGTGCCAGTAGTATGACACGGAGTGGGGGTGTAATTTCGGATGGCTACACCTTC. The whole variable domain, remainder taken from reference TRBV19 and TRBJ1-2, is DGGITQSPKYLFRKEGQNVTLSCEQNLNHDAMYWYRQDPGQGLRLIYYSQIVNDFQKGDIAEGYSVSREKKESFPLTVTSAQKNPTAFYLCASSMTRSGGVISDGYTFGSGTRLTVV.

The chain links TRBV7-3 to TRBJ1-6, with D unresolved. Per the germline V gene, CDR1 is SGHTA and CDR2 is FQGTGA. The V and J ends lost 2 bases and 0 bases respectively, with 5 bases between them. This CDR3 contains 15 residues. Here the CDR3 reads CASSLLSSYNSPLHF. CDR3 nucleotide sequence: TGTGCCAGCAGCTTATTGAGCTCCTATAATTCACCCCTCCACTTT.

V gene TRBV6-5 combines with J gene TRBJ1-1; 8 nucleotides match TRBD1. CDR1 and CDR2 from the germline V gene are MNHEY and SVGAGI. The V and J ends lost 6 bases and 9 bases, in that order; junction bases with no gene match: 9. The CDR3 is made up of 13 amino acids. The CDR3 DNA follows: TGTGCCAGCAGGCGGACAGGGAATTTACAAGCTTTCTTT. Protein product: CASRRTGNLQAFF.

This clone was observed a few times. Here the CDR3 reads CASSMGPTGLNTEAFF. DNA of the CDR3: TGTGCCAGTAGTATGGGCCCGACAGGTCTGAACACTGAAGCTTTCTTT. This chain connects TRBV19 to TRBJ1-1; D may be TRBD1 (6 bases). Germline V gene lookup returns CDR1 LNHDA and CDR2 SQIVND (reference sequence). Trimming pared 3 bases from V and 0 bases from J, leaving 14 bases between. CDR3 size: 16 residues.

This sequence joins TRBV6-5 and TRBJ2-7; the match to TRBD1 covers 8 bases. Trimming cost V 8 bases and J 6 bases; bases outside gene matches: 9. CDR1 and CDR2 from the germline V gene are MNHEY and SVGAGI. This CDR3 is built from 13 residues. Here the CDR3 DNA reads TGTGCCAGCCGAGGACAGGGTGATCCCGAGCAGTACTTC. Translating gives CASRGQGDPEQYF.

The chain uses TRBV6-2 or TRBV6-3 and TRBJ1-1; D gene ambiguous. CDR1 is MNHEY, CDR2 SVGEGT, per germline. The CDR3 has 16 amino acids. V lost 2 bases and J lost 2, with 15 bases in between. The CDR3 spells CASSYSGDGINTEAFF. The CDR3 coding sequence is TGTGCCAGCAGTTACAGCGGCGATGGGATTAACACTGAAGCTTTCTTT.

On this clone: Other DNA sequences in this sample translate to the same CDR3. This rearrangement joins TRBV18 to TRBJ1-5, with D uncertain. Trimming shortened V by 2 bases and J by 4 bases, and 6 bases separated the two germline ends. Germline values: CDR1 KGHSH, CDR2 LQKENI. This CDR3 comprises 13 residues. The CDR3 is CASSPGQNQPQHF. CDR3 nucleotide sequence: TGTGCCAGCTCACCAGGGCAGAATCAGCCCCAGCATTTT.

The rearrangement joins TRBV6-4 to TRBJ2-5; D not certain. The CDR3 is 14 amino acids. The germline CDR1 and CDR2 sequences are MRHNA and SNTAGT. V was pared by 3 bases and J by 0 bases, with 8 bases between. CDR3 bases: TGTGCCAGCAGTGAGCCTCGTTACCAAGAGACCCAGTACTTC. Its protein is CASSEPRYQETQYF.

The chain joins TRBV30 to TRBJ1-1; D not resolved. The CDR3 has 10 amino acids. Germline V lookup: CDR1 GTSNPN, CDR2 SVGIG (reference sequence). The V end was cut by 2 bases, the J end by 7 bases, with 5 bases between. In DNA, the CDR3 is TGTGCCTGGAGTCAGTATGAAGCTTTCTTT. This encodes CAWSQYEAFF.

This chain joins TRBV30 and TRBJ1-3; D not certain. CDR3 size: 17 residues. Between the trimmed V and J ends, which lost 2 bases and 0 bases, there was a span of 17 bases. CDR1 is GTSNPN and CDR2 is SVGIG in the germline V gene (reference sequence). The CDR3 is CAWSISTLSPSGNTIYF. CDR3 DNA: TGTGCCTGGAGTATTTCAACCTTATCCCCCTCTGGAAACACCATATATTTT.